The clone carrying this T cell receptor (beta chain) came up a few times. Its antigen remains unknown. Germline assignment: CDR1 SGHNT and CDR2 YYREEE (reference sequence). J was trimmed by 6 bases and V by 0 bases; bases with no gene match: 6. This CDR3 contains 15 residues. The data derive from a study of shared clonotypes between healthy human individuals. Using 200 ng DNA, around 30,000 T cell genomes, the sorted-subset replicate PCRs were run. Clones were read by immunoSEQ multiplex PCR, and TCRdb kept only the in-frame ones, dropping some. Of some 79,000 clones listed, 62% were seen once; the top ten hold about half. Pooled CD45RO+ cells and CCR7-negative CD45RA+ TemRA cells made up CD8 memory. Study-level findings and limits: Generation probabilities of non-shared clonotypes were lower (relative to those shared by all four donors).

The sequenced sample was memory CD8+ T cells sorted from blood. Subset indicated: CD45RO+ cells pooled with CCR7-negative TemRA cells. This TCR was recovered from a man aged 25-45 years in good health. This sequence joins TRBV5-4 and TRBJ2-7; 10 bases are a match to TRBD1. The CDR3 DNA reads as TGTGCCAGCAGCTTGGGGGACAGGGGACTCCGCGAGCAGTACTTC. The encoded protein is CASSLGDRGLREQYF. The full variable domain, in which reference TRBV5-4 and TRBJ2-7 provide the parts outside the CDR3, is ETGVTQSPTHLIKTRGQQVTLRCSSQSGHNTVSWYQQALGQGPQFIFQYYREEENGRGNFPPRFSGLQFPNYSSELNVNALELDDSALYLCASSLGDRGLREQYFGPGTRLTVT.